This T cell receptor (beta chain) came from a study of cytomegalovirus exposure and HLA in healthy donors. Regarding the study as a whole: Presence/absence comparisons presumed near-even sequencing depth among donors. With later analysis, a missense DCLRE1C variant became linked to TCR beta V- and J-gene trimming.

V lost 5 bases to trimming and J lost 0 bases, with 6 bases between them. CDR3 length equals 13 residues. The germline CDR1 and CDR2 sequences are SGHTA and FQGTGA. PCR primers comprised 60 Vbeta and 13 Jbeta primers. Sequenced by immunoSEQ multiplex PCR; TCRdb stores in-frame clones only, minus some. The sample totals 130,000 or so clones. Worth noting for this clone: Its antigen is as yet unknown.

Sequencing input: PBMCs. The J gene is TRBJ2-3, the V gene TRBV7-3; D unclear. The TCR comes from a man aged 18 to 29 in good health and CMV-seronegative. CDR3 DNA: TGTGCCAGCAGCCCCCAGAGCACAGATACGCAGTATTTT. It yields the protein CASSPQSTDTQYF.